The sequence of this T cell receptor (beta chain) was determined in a study of spatial heterogeneity in lung cancer. This clonotype was counted at least ten times. MiXCR, run by TCRdb on the 5' RACE reads, gives a single entry per CDR3 protein. The table includes some 52,000 distinct CDR3 sequences, roughly 7% detected once. Sample time point: sample taken at primary tumor resection. Unsorted tumor, nontumor lung tissue or cryopreserved PBMC supplied the whole RNA. V lost 6 bases and J lost 5; bases outside the gene matches: 19. Germline V gives CDR1 DFQATT, CDR2 SNEGSKA (reference sequence). The CDR3 contains 17 residues.

The sequence derives from a female donor with early-stage non-small cell lung cancer. This chain uses TRBV20-1 with TRBJ1-5, with TRBD1 identical over 7 bases. The starting material was PBMCs, obtained at surgery. CDR3 protein: CSARTGLWTHPDQPQHF. The CDR3 bases are TGCAGTGCAAGGACAGGCCTCTGGACGCATCCTGATCAGCCCCAGCATTTT.